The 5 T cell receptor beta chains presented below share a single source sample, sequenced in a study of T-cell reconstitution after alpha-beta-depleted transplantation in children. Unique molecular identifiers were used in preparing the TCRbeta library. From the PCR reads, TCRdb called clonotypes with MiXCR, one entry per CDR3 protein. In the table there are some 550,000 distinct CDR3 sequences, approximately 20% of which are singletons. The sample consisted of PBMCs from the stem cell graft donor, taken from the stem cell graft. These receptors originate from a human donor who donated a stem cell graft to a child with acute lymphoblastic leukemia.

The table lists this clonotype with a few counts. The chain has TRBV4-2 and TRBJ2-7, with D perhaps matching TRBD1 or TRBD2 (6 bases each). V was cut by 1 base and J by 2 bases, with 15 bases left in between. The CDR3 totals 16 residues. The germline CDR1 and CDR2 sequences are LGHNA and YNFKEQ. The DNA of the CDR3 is TGTGCCAGCAGCCAAGGCCATGGGGGGCTAGCCTACGAGCAGTACTTC. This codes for CASSQGHGGLAYEQYF.

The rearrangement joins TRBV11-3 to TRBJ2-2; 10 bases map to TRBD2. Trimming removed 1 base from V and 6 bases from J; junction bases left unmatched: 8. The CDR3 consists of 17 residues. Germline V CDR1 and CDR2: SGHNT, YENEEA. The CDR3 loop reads CASSLVAGTSAAGELFF. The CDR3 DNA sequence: TGTGCCAGCAGCTTAGTAGCTGGGACTAGCGCGGCCGGGGAGCTGTTTTTT.

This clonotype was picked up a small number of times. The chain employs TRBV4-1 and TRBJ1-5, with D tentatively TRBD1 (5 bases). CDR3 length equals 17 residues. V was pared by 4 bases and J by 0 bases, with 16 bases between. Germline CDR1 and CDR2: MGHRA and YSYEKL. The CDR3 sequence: CASSPYRTQDSNQPQHF. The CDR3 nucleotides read TGCGCCAGCAGCCCCTACAGGACACAAGATAGCAATCAGCCCCAGCATTTT.

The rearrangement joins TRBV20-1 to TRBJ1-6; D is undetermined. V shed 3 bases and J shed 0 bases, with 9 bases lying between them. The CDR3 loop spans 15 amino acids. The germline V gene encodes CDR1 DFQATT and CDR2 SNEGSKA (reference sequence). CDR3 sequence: CSARDYSSYNSPLHF. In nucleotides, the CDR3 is TGCAGTGCTAGGGATTATAGCTCCTATAATTCACCCCTCCACTTT.

CDR3 DNA: TGTGCCAGCAGGACCTCCGCGGGGGAAGCCGTCACAGATACGCAGTATTTT. Translating gives CASRTSAGEAVTDTQYF. This rearrangement joins TRBV12-3 or TRBV12-4 to TRBJ2-3; 7 nucleotides align to TRBD2. V shed 6 bases and J 2 bases; nucleotides not matched to a gene: 14. This CDR3 has 17 amino acids.